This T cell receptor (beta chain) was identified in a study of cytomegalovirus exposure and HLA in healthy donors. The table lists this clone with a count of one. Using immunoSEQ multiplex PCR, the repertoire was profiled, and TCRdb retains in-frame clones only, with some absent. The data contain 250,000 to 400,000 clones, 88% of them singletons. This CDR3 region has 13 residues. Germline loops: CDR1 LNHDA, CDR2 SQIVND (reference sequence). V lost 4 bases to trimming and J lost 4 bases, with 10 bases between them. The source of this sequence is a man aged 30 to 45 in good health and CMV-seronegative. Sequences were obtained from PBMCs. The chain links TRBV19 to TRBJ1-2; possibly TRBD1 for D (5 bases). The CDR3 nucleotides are TGTGCCAGTAGTACGACAGATACCTATGGCTACACCTTC. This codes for CASSTTDTYGYTF.